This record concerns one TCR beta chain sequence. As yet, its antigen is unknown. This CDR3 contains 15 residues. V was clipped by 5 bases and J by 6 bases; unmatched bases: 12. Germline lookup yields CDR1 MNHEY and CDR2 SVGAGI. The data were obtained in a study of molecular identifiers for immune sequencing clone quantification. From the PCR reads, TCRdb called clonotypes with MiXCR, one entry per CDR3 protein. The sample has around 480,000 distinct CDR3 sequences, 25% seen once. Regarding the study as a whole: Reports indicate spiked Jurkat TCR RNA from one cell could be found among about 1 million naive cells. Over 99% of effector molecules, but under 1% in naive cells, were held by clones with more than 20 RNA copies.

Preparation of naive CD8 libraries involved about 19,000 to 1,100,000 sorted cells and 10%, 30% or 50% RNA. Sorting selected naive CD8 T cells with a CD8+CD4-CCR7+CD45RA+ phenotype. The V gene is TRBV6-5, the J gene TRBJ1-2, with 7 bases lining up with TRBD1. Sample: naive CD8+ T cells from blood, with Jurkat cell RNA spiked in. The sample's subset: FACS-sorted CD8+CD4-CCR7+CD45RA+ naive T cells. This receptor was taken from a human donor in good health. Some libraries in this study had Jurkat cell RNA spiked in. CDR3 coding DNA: TGTGCCAGCAGTAACGACAGGGTCGGGATTAATGGCTACACCTTC. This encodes CASSNDRVGINGYTF.